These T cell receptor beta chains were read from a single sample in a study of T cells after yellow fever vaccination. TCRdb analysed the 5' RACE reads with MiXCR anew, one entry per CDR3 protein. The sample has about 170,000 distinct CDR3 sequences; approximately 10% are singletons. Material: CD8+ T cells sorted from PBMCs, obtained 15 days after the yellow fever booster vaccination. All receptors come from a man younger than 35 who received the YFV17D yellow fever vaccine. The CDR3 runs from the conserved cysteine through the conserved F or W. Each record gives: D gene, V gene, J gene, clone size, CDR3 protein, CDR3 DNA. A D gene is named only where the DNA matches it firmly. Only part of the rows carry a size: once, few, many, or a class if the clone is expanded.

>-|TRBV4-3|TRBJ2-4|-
CASSQDSSQGVAKNIQYF
TGCGCCAGCAGCCAAGATAGTTCGCAGGGAGTAGCCAAAAACATTCAGTACTTC
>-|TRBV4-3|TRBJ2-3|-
CASSQEGGTLSTDTQYF
TGCGCCAGCAGCCAAGAAGGAGGGACACTTAGCACAGATACGCAGTATTTT
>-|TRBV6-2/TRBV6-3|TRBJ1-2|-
CASSYSGSPVYGYTF
TGTGCCAGCAGTTACTCGGGGTCGCCGGTCTATGGCTACACCTTC
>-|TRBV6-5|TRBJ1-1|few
CASSYGSSSEAFF
TGTGCCAGCAGTTACGGGAGTTCTTCTGAAGCTTTCTTT
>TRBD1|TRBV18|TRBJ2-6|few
CASSPTGGRSGANVLTF
TGTGCCAGCTCACCGACAGGGGGACGATCTGGGGCCAACGTCCTGACTTTC
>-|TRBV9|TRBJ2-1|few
CASSDGGLRIPYNEQFF
TGTGCCAGCAGCGACGGGGGCTTAAGGATCCCCTACAATGAGCAGTTCTTC
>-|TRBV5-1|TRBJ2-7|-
CSSSLLKDNGHEQYF
TGCTCCAGCAGCTTGTTGAAGGACAATGGACACGAGCAGTACTTC
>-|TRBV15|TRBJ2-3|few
CATSRPVPTDTQYF
TGTGCCACCAGCAGACCCGTCCCCACAGATACGCAGTATTTT
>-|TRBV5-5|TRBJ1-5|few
CASSPDQGAGQPQHF
TGTGCCAGCAGCCCGGACCAAGGGGCGGGTCAGCCCCAGCATTTT
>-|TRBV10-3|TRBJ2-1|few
CAISEVTYNEQFF
TGTGCCATCAGTGAAGTAACCTACAATGAGCAGTTCTTC
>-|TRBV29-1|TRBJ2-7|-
CSVERGDYEQYF
TGCAGCGTGGAGAGGGGCGACTACGAGCAGTACTTC
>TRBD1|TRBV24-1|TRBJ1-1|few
CATSAHRGRNTEAFF
TGTGCCACCAGTGCGCACAGGGGGCGAAACACTGAAGCTTTCTTT
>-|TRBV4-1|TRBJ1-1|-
CASSQDPFGYEAFF
TGCGCCAGCAGCCAAGATCCTTTTGGTTATGAAGCTTTCTTT
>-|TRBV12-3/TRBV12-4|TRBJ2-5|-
CASRLEGVEETQYF
TGTGCCAGCAGACTAGAGGGGGTCGAGGAGACCCAGTACTTC
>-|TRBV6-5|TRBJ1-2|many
CASSYGGIYGYTF
TGTGCCAGCAGTTACGGCGGGATCTATGGCTACACCTTC
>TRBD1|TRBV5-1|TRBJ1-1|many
CASSDGQGNAEAFF
TGCGCCAGCAGTGACGGACAGGGCAACGCTGAAGCTTTCTTT
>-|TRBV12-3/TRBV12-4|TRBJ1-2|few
CASRTHREIYGYTF
TGTGCCAGCAGAACCCACAGGGAAATCTATGGCTACACCTTC
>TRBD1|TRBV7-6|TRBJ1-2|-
CASSPQGGDYGYTF
TGTGCCAGCAGCCCACAGGGGGGAGACTATGGCTACACCTTC
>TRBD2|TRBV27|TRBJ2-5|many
CASSLKGGLAGYVETQYF
TGTGCCAGCAGTTTAAAAGGGGGACTAGCGGGGTATGTGGAGACCCAGTACTTC
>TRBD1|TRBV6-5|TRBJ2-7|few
CASSYRAGGSYEQYF
TGTGCCAGCAGTTACAGGGCAGGGGGCTCCTACGAGCAGTACTTC